Below are 13 T cell receptor beta chains sequenced from a single sample in a study of blood T cell repertoires in COVID-19. Profiling relied on immunoSEQ multiplex PCR, and the TCRdb table lists in-frame clones only, not all of them. The repertoire has about 160,000 clones, approximately 80% of them found once; the top ten carry roughly a tenth. Sequencing used peripheral blood. The receptors here all came from a woman aged 80 or over with active or convalescent COVID-19.

V and J are TRBV4-3 and TRBJ2-2; 9 bases are shared with TRBD2. Looked up from germline, CDR1 is LGHNA and CDR2 is YSLEER. Unmatched junction bases numbered 8, after V lost 0 bases and J lost 6 bases. The CDR3 has 17 residues. CDR3 bases: TGCGCCAGCAGCCAAGATCAGCTAGCGGGGTGGGCCGGGGAGCTGTTTTTT. Protein sequence: CASSQDQLAGWAGELFF.

This clone was recorded only once. The chain uses TRBV10-3 and TRBJ1-6; D might be TRBD1 (5 bases). The V end was cut by 3 bases, the J end by 14 bases, with 11 bases between. This CDR3 spans 12 amino acids. Germline-derived CDR1 and CDR2 are ENHRY and SYGVKD. Here the CDR3 reads CAISEKGWTLHF. CDR3 nucleotide sequence: TGTGCCATCAGTGAAAAGGGGTGGACCCTCCACTTT.

The V gene is TRBV27, the J gene TRBJ1-6; the D is unclear. Looked up from germline, CDR1 is MNHEY and CDR2 is SMNVEV (reference sequence). The CDR3 runs to 13 residues. Trimming took 3 bases from V and 7 from J, leaving 7 bases between them. For the CDR3, the DNA is TGTGCCAGCAGTTTCCCCGGGAATTCACCCCTCCACTTT. Amino acid sequence: CASSFPGNSPLHF.

The chain couples TRBV10-3 to TRBJ1-2; TRBD1 matches 8 bases. The length of the CDR3 is 13 residues. Trimming removed 4 bases from V and 7 bases from J; junction bases left unmatched: 5. Germline CDR1 is ENHRY and CDR2 is SYGVKD. CDR3 loop: CAISGTGLPGYTF. For the CDR3, the DNA is TGTGCCATCAGTGGGACAGGGCTCCCTGGCTACACCTTC.

The chain has TRBV10-3 and TRBJ1-3, with D possibly TRBD1 on 6 matching bases. CDR1 and CDR2 from the germline V gene are ENHRY and SYGVKD. The CDR3 has 15 amino acids. V lost 7 bases and J lost 0, with 13 bases in between. The CDR3 coding sequence is TGTGCCATCACCCCGGGACACAGCTCTGGAAACACCATATATTTT. Residues: CAITPGHSSGNTIYF.

This chain's CDR3 is CASSFEGGRMNTEAFF. The CDR3 nucleotides read TGTGCCAGCAGCTTTGAGGGTGGACGGATGAACACTGAAGCTTTCTTT. The chain couples TRBV7-8 to TRBJ1-1; D is uncertain. Germline lookup yields CDR1 SGHVS and CDR2 FQNEAQ. V was shortened by 3 bases and J by 0 bases, with 14 bases between the two germline ends. This CDR3 comprises 16 residues.

The chain links TRBV19 to TRBJ1-1, with 9 bases that match TRBD1. Trimming cost V 5 bases and J 1 base; bases outside gene matches: 2. This CDR3 region has 14 residues. Per germline, CDR1 LNHDA and CDR2 SQIVND (reference sequence). The DNA of the CDR3 is TGTGCCAGTAGTGAACAGGGGGCGAACACTGAAGCTTTCTTT. Translation gives CASSEQGANTEAFF.

The gene calls are TRBV30 and TRBJ1-2, with TRBD1 identical over 7 bases. With V trimmed by 6 bases and J by 6 bases, 7 bases remained unmatched. This CDR3 comprises 12 residues. CDR1 is GTSNPN, CDR2 SVGIG, per germline (reference sequence). CDR3 nucleotide sequence: TGTGCCTGCGTCAGGGGGTCGGATGGCTACACCTTC. Translated, it gives CACVRGSDGYTF.

A word on this clone: Other nucleotide sequences from this sample produce the same CDR3. The rearrangement uses TRBV30 and TRBJ1-5; 7 bases are a match to TRBD1. The germline V gene has CDR1 GTSNPN and CDR2 SVGIG (reference sequence). Unmatched junction bases numbered 2, after V lost 5 bases and J lost 1 base. This CDR3 has 13 residues. CDR3 region: CAWSGQSNQPQHF. CDR3 sequence (DNA): TGTGCCTGGTCGGGACAGAGCAATCAGCCCCAGCATTTT.

The chain is built from TRBV6-2 or TRBV6-3 and TRBJ1-2; a possible D gene is TRBD1 (6 bases). The CDR3 has 14 residues. Germline CDR1 reads MNHEY; CDR2 reads SVGEGT. The V gene lost 2 bases and the J gene lost 4 bases, with 11 bases spanning the gap. CDR3 protein: CASSYMTGGYGYTF. The DNA for the CDR3 is TGTGCCAGCAGTTACATGACAGGTGGCTATGGCTACACCTTC.

The gene calls are TRBV7-3 and TRBJ2-3; the D gene is possibly TRBD1 (6 bases). Germline CDR1 is SGHTA and CDR2 is FQGTGA. The CDR3 length is 14 residues. V gave up 5 bases and J gave up 0 bases, with 9 bases separating them. CDR3 amino acids: CASSRTGSTDTQYF. CDR3 nucleotides: TGTGCCAGCAGCCGCACAGGGAGCACAGATACGCAGTATTTT.

This chain joins TRBV10-1 and TRBJ2-1, with 7 nucleotides matching TRBD1. The germline V gene encodes CDR1 WNHNN and CDR2 SYGVQD (reference sequence). The V and J ends lost 3 bases and 2 bases, in that order; junction bases with no gene match: 4. This CDR3 spans 15 amino acids. This chain's CDR3 is CASSDRDSPYNEQFF. CDR3 bases: TGCGCCAGCAGTGACCGGGACAGCCCCTACAATGAGCAGTTCTTC.

V is TRBV2 and J is TRBJ1-1; TRBD1 agrees at 8 bases. There are 14 residues in the CDR3. The germline CDR1 and CDR2 sequences are SNHLY and FYNNEI. The trim removed 6 bases at V and 1 base at J, leaving 4 bases unmatched. For the CDR3, the DNA is TGTGCCAGCAGGAACAGGGGGTCGAACACTGAAGCTTTCTTT. Translation: CASRNRGSNTEAFF.